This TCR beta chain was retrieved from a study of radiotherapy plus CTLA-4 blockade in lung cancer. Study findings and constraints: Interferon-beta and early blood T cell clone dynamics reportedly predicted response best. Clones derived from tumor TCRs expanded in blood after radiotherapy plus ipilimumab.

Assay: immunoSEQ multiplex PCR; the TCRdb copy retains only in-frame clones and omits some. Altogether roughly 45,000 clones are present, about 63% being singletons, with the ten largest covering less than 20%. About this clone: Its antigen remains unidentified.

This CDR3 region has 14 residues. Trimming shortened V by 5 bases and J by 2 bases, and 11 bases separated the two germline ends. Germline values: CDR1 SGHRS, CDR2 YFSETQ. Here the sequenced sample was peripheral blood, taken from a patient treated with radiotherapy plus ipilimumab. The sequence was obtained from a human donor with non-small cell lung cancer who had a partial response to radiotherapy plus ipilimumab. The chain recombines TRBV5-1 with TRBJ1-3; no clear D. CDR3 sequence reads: CASRLTQAGNTIYF. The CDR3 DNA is TGCGCCAGCAGACTTACGCAGGCTGGAAACACCATATATTTT.